These 14 T cell receptor beta chains came from one sample sequenced in a study of cytomegalovirus exposure and HLA in healthy donors. PCR used 60 Vbeta primers and 13 Jbeta primers. Some clones are missing from TCRdb's copy, which holds only in-frame ones; the method was immunoSEQ multiplex PCR. The table has about 150,000 clones, 80% seen once. The source material was PBMCs. The receptor source for this set is a man aged 25-40 years in good health and CMV-seronegative.

This clone was observed a few times. The chain carries TRBV18 and TRBJ2-6; TRBD1 might be the D (6 bases). Trimming pared 8 bases from V and 3 bases from J, leaving 11 bases between. Germline CDR1 is KGHSH and CDR2 is LQKENI. The CDR3 consists of 14 residues. CDR3 amino acids: CASQGFDGANVLTF. The CDR3 DNA reads as TGTGCCAGCCAGGGGTTCGATGGGGCCAACGTCCTGACTTTC.

Concerning this clone: A read error may account for a junction end that differs from germline. Other DNA sequences in this sample translate to the same CDR3. The V call is TRBV11-3, the J call TRBJ2-5, with a weak D call TRBD2 (6 bases). The CDR3 has 15 residues. Looked up from germline, CDR1 is SGHNT and CDR2 is YENEEA. This CDR3 reads CASSLDISGGETQYF. Here the CDR3 DNA reads TGTGCCAGCAGCCTAGATATTAGCGGTGGGGAGACCCAGTACTTC.

This rearrangement joins TRBV18 to TRBJ2-1; the D is unclear. Trimming cost V 4 bases and J 0 bases, with 16 bases left between them. The CDR3 is made up of 17 amino acids. Germline CDR1 reads KGHSH; CDR2 reads LQKENI. CDR3 in amino acids: CASSQRHSKSSYNEQFF. The CDR3 bases are TGTGCCAGCTCACAAAGACACTCGAAGAGCTCCTACAATGAGCAGTTCTTC.

The chain carries TRBV9 and TRBJ2-3; D might be TRBD2 (5 bases). Germline assignment: CDR1 SGDLS and CDR2 YYNGEE. V gave up 3 bases and J gave up 5 bases, with 7 bases separating them. The CDR3 is 12 residues long. DNA for the CDR3: TGTGCCAGCAGCGCCGGAGGAGATACGCAGTATTTT. This sequence encodes CASSAGGDTQYF. The full variable domain, its missing parts supplied by reference TRBV9 and TRBJ2-3, is DSGVTQTPKHLITATGQRVTLRCSPRSGDLSVYWYQQSLDQGLQFLIQYYNGEERAKGNILERFSAQQFPDLHSELNLSSLELGDSALYFCASSAGGDTQYFGPGTRLTVL.

The genes are TRBV6-9 and TRBJ1-4, with 7 bases aligning to TRBD1. Germline V CDR1 and CDR2: MNHGY, SVAAGI. The junction had 8 bases not matched to a gene; V was cut back by 0 bases and J by 4 bases. The CDR3 consists of 17 residues. The CDR3 is CASSYSDRDAGNEKLFF. The DNA for the CDR3 is TGTGCCAGCAGTTATTCCGACAGGGACGCGGGTAATGAAAAACTGTTTTTT.

The chain has TRBV6-5 and TRBJ1-3; no clear D gene. The CDR3 runs to 14 residues. V gave up 5 bases and J gave up 5 bases, with 13 bases separating them. Per germline, CDR1 MNHEY and CDR2 SVGAGI. The CDR3 sequence: CASSELARRNTIYF. DNA of the CDR3: TGTGCCAGCAGTGAATTGGCACGCAGAAACACCATATATTTT.

The rearrangement joins TRBV27 to TRBJ1-3; no definite D call. Germline loops: CDR1 MNHEY, CDR2 SMNVEV (reference sequence). There are 17 residues in the CDR3. Trimming took 10 bases from V and 3 from J, leaving 25 bases between them. The CDR3 protein is CATADLSSLLSGNTIYF. The CDR3 coding sequence is TGTGCCACCGCCGATTTATCGTCCCTCTTGAGTGGAAACACCATATATTTT.

This clone occurred a few times. The chain is built from TRBV28 and TRBJ1-1; 7 nucleotides line up with TRBD1. The CDR3 sequence is 12 residues long. The germline V gene encodes CDR1 MDHEN and CDR2 SYDVKM. Trimming cost V 10 bases and J 3 bases; bases outside gene matches: 5. CDR3 bases: TGTGCCACCAACAGGGGTGACACTGAAGCTTTCTTT. This codes for CATNRGDTEAFF.

This clone was seen just once. V gene TRBV11-2 combines with J gene TRBJ1-2; 7 bases agree with TRBD1. This CDR3 is built from 13 residues. V was clipped by 5 bases and J by 5 bases; unmatched bases: 5. Germline CDR1 is SGHAT and CDR2 is FQNNGV. Here the CDR3 DNA reads TGTGCCAGCAGCCCAAGACAGGGATATGGCTACACCTTC. It specifies CASSPRQGYGYTF.

The chain combines TRBV29-1 with TRBJ2-7, with a weak D call TRBD2 (7 bases). This CDR3 comprises 15 residues. The germline V gene encodes CDR1 SQVTM and CDR2 ANQGSEA. Trimming removed 7 bases at V and 6 bases at J, with 25 bases between. CDR3 DNA: TGCAGCGGCTTGGGGGGGCGACAAGGGAAGGGCGAGCAGTACTTC. Its translation is CSGLGGRQGKGEQYF.

This clone was counted a single time. This rearrangement joins TRBV7-8 to TRBJ2-2, with a weak D call TRBD1 (6 bases). CDR3 length: 15 residues. V gave up 2 bases and J gave up 4 bases, with 11 bases separating them. Looked up from germline, CDR1 is SGHVS and CDR2 is FQNEAQ. CDR3 protein: CASSLNRVATGELFF. Written as DNA, the CDR3 is TGTGCCAGCAGCTTAAACAGGGTGGCCACCGGGGAGCTGTTTTTT.

This clone occurred a few times. The chain is built from TRBV6-5 and TRBJ2-1, with 7 positions matching TRBD2. Germline V gene data show CDR1 as MNHEY and CDR2 as SVGAGI. V was clipped by 2 bases and J by 7 bases; unmatched bases: 5. The CDR3 extends over 14 amino acids. CDR3 region: CASSYPGGGNEQFF. The CDR3 DNA is TGTGCCAGCAGTTACCCGGGGGGTGGAAATGAGCAGTTCTTC.

This chain links TRBV6-5 with TRBJ2-4; TRBD2 matches 7 bases. The CDR3 has 14 residues. V lost 0 bases and J lost 8; bases outside the gene matches: 4. Looked up from germline, CDR1 is MNHEY and CDR2 is SVGAGI. CDR3 sequence (DNA): TGTGCCAGCAGTTACTCGAATCGGGGGGACATTCAGTACTTC. Its translation: CASSYSNRGDIQYF.

This clone has a handful of counts. The CDR3 region is CASSLVASGRDEQFF. CDR3 bases: TGTGCCAGCAGCTTGGTGGCTAGCGGGAGAGATGAGCAGTTCTTC. This rearrangement joins TRBV5-4 to TRBJ2-1; TRBD2 matches at 10 bases. V trimming: 0 bases; J trimming: 8 bases; junction bases outside the gene matches: 5. In germline, CDR1 is SGHNT, CDR2 YYREEE (reference sequence). This CDR3 is 15 amino acids long.